The text below deals with one TCR beta chain. The sample is drawn from a study of beta chain features in type 1 diabetes. Of the isolated RNA, all was reverse transcribed, and so the sequenced material was expressed TCRB transcripts. This table comes from immunoSEQ multiplex PCR, and its TCRdb copy is limited to in-frame clones, with some not included. The sample carries hundreds of thousands of clones, 25% to 35% recorded once. V was clipped by 3 bases and J by 6 bases; unmatched bases: 5. CDR1 and CDR2 from the germline V gene are GTSNPN and SVGIG (reference sequence). The CDR3 covers 14 residues. This receptor was identified in a man aged 18 to 29 in good health. Sequencing input: naive CD4+ T cells from blood. This chain connects TRBV30 to TRBJ2-7; TRBD2 matches at 13 bases. The chain's CDR3 is CAWRGLAGTREQYF. The CDR3 bases are TGTGCCTGGAGGGGACTAGCGGGAACTCGCGAGCAGTACTTC.